This T cell receptor (beta chain) is drawn from a study of T cell responses to AZD1222 COVID-19 vaccine. This table comes from immunoSEQ multiplex PCR, and its TCRdb copy is limited to in-frame clones, with some not included. The sample yields approximately 83,000 clones, around nine tenths seen once. This clone was seen only once. Its antigen is still unknown. V dropped 5 bases and J dropped 4; count of bases not matched to a gene: 9. This CDR3 comprises 15 residues. CDR1 and CDR2 from the germline V gene are MDHEN and SYDVKM. Study outcomes and limitations: Clonal diversity may have been underestimated, and the donors were mostly white British, with more females than males. The reported proportion of spike-specific TCRs targeting unmutated variant regions was nearly half.

Material: peripheral blood, obtained on day 0 of MenACWY control vaccination. V usage is TRBV28 and J usage is TRBJ1-1; TRBD1 matches at 8 bases. The sequence came from an adult in good health. The CDR3 DNA follows: TGTGCCAGCAGTCGGCAGGGGGCTAGTGGCACTGAAGCTTTCTTT. It is translated as CASSRQGASGTEAFF.